These 4 T cell receptor beta chains share one sample of origin, sequenced in a study of T cell responses to AZD1222 COVID-19 vaccine. The data were produced by immunoSEQ multiplex PCR, yet TCRdb's version contains in-frame clones alone and is incomplete. The sample shows roughly 180,000 clones, about 89% of them seen only once. The sample in question was peripheral blood, obtained 28 days after the second AZD1222 dose. These receptors were obtained from an adult who received the AZD1222 COVID-19 vaccine.

CDR3 DNA: TGTGCCAGCTATACAACCGCGGACGGCTATGGCTACACCTTC. Amino acids: CASYTTADGYGYTF. The rearrangement links TRBV28 to TRBJ1-2; D gene uncertain. The CDR3 is 14 amino acids. CDR1 is MDHEN and CDR2 is SYDVKM in the germline V gene. V dropped 8 bases and J dropped 4 bases, with 17 bases sitting between them.

This chain links TRBV30 with TRBJ1-4, with D perhaps matching TRBD1 (5 bases). Looked up from germline, CDR1 is GTSNPN and CDR2 is SVGIG (reference sequence). V was cut by 5 bases and J by 0 bases, with 13 bases left in between. The CDR3 runs 15 residues. The CDR3 loop reads CAWSQGKATNEKLFF. The CDR3 DNA is TGTGCCTGGTCCCAGGGAAAGGCAACTAATGAAAAACTGTTTTTT.

The V call is TRBV10-2, the J call TRBJ1-6; 7 bases align to TRBD1. Germline-derived CDR1 and CDR2 are WSHSY and SAAADI. This CDR3 is 14 amino acids long. J was trimmed by 8 bases and V by 6 bases; bases with no gene match: 7. The CDR3 spells CASSYGQDYSPLHF. The CDR3 nucleotides read TGCGCCAGCAGCTACGGACAGGATTATTCACCCCTCCACTTT.

The chain employs TRBV18 and TRBJ1-6; possible D gene TRBD1, 5 bases. The V end lost 6 bases, the J end lost 8 bases, and 26 bases lay between the germline ends. The CDR3 sequence is 18 residues long. CDR1 is KGHSH and CDR2 is LQKENI in the germline V gene. CDR3 sequence: CASSQRGRRGRKDSPLHF. Written as DNA, the CDR3 is TGTGCCAGCTCTCAGAGAGGGCGGAGGGGACGTAAAGATTCACCCCTCCACTTT.